This TCR beta chain originates from a study of response to subunit inactivated influenza vaccine. TCRdb reanalysed the RT-PCR reads using MiXCR and keeps one entry per CDR3 protein. The table has around 540,000 distinct CDR3 sequences, approximately 12% seen once; the top ten hold roughly 10%. After removal of 3 bases from V and 4 bases from J, the junction contained 6 bases not matched to a gene. The CDR3 length is 15 residues. The germline V gene encodes CDR1 SNHLY and CDR2 FYNNEI. This clonotype was observed a handful of times. This specimen was PBMCs from blood, taken on the day of vaccination. The clonotype was recovered from a man aged 50-60 years who received an inactivated influenza vaccine. The chain uses TRBV2 and TRBJ2-1, with TRBD1 matching over 7 bases. CDR3 DNA sequence: TGTGCCAGCAGTGAGGACAGGTACTTTTACAATGAGCAGTTCTTC. As protein: CASSEDRYFYNEQFF.